This T cell receptor beta chain was observed in a study of blood T cell repertoires in COVID-19. As for the study in general: Spain, Italy and the United States supplied samples that represented acute and convalescent COVID-19. The analysed material was cDNA or gDNA that came from T cells, B-cell-depleted T cells, or PBMCs.

About this clone itself: Other DNA sequences in the same sample also yield this CDR3.

The ends were cut back, 5 bases at V and 2 bases at J, with 10 bases in the middle. This CDR3 region has 13 residues. Germline values: CDR1 MDHEN, CDR2 SYDVKM. Original processing notes: Reference gene primer amplification gave estimated nucleated cell counts. Method: immunoSEQ multiplex PCR; TCRdb's copy keeps in-frame clones and lacks some. V, J and clone size derive from that table, while D and trimming were established from the DNA sequence. The data show around 320,000 clones, almost 90% seen once. This chain joins TRBV28 and TRBJ2-7; D remains ambiguous. What was sequenced was PBMCs or T cells enriched from blood (not recorded which). The receptor was derived from a woman under 30 with acute COVID-19. Written as DNA, the CDR3 is TGTGCCAGCAGTCTTCGTGGCCCCTACGAGCAGTACTTC. The encoded protein is CASSLRGPYEQYF.